This TCR beta chain was captured in a study of metastatic and nonmetastatic thyroid tumors (dated by TCRdb to 2018 to 2020). Background for the entire study: Repertoires from peripheral blood and from tumor or nodule tissue samples of malignant and benign thyroid patients were compared.

This clone was recorded a few times. Its antigen remains undetermined. Base qualities are not provided; no much larger clone lies one nucleotide away. Before undergoing thyroid surgery, none of the patients had been given any kind of treatment. Patient clinical samples collected from 2012 to 2018 were retrospectively analysed using T-cell receptor beta sequencing. General conclusions and limits of the study: In both blood and tumor samples, TCR beta diversity was reported to be significantly higher in malignant tumors than in benign nodules.

Library construction relied on PCR. The sequencer was an Illumina HiSeq 4000. High-throughput sequencing was used to profile the TCR beta-chain CDR3 region of each patient. Under the source paper's analysis protocol: A classifier to discriminate distant-metastatic papillary thyroid cancer patients was built from CDR3 differences across clinicopathological groups. The Shannon index was used to assess repertoire diversity, and the Morisita-Horn index was used to assess tumor-blood repertoire similarity. TCRdb trimmed the raw reads at Q25, called clones with MiXCR and kept productive beta chains. TCRdb, rather than the study authors, made the V and J calls. This sample holds about 38,000 clones; about half were observed only once. Around 22% of the sample belongs to the ten largest clones. The CDR3 runs 13 amino acids, cysteine and phenylalanine included. The sequence is cut down to CDR3 DNA, 39 bases in frame from base 1. V drops 5 bases and J drops 3 bases, leaving 7 bases in between.

Sequences were obtained from tumor tissue. Here the chain combines TRBV12-3 or TRBV12-4 and TRBJ2-2; a tentative D match to TRBD2 spans 6 bases. The clonotype comes from a male donor with papillary thyroid cancer or a benign thyroid nodule (not recorded which). Some clones in this sample may be carry-over from other donors' samples. The bases read TGTGCCAGCAGTGGGGGGTACACCGGGGAGCTGTTTTTT. Translated, this gives CASSGGYTGELFF.